These 21 T cell receptor beta chains were sequenced from one sample in a study of T cell responses to AZD1222 COVID-19 vaccine. Sequencing used immunoSEQ multiplex PCR; TCRdb keeps in-frame clones, though not all of them. In the table there are around 120,000 clones, roughly 90% of which are singletons. The sample here was peripheral blood, taken on day 0 of AZD1222 vaccination. The source of these receptors is an adult in good health.

This chain joins TRBV24-1 and TRBJ2-4, with 9 bases matching TRBD1. The V and J ends lost 4 bases and 8 bases, in that order; junction bases with no gene match: 11. The CDR3 runs to 16 residues. Germline V gene sequence: CDR1 KGHDR, CDR2 SFDVKD. This CDR3 reads CATSERTGQGWDIQYF. CDR3 in DNA: TGTGCCACCAGTGAGCGCACGGGACAGGGATGGGACATTCAGTACTTC.

The gene calls are TRBV7-9 and TRBJ1-6; TRBD1 matches 8 bases. The germline CDR1 and CDR2 sequences are SEHNR and FQNEAQ (reference sequence). The CDR3 loop spans 17 amino acids. The junction had 10 bases not matched to a gene; V was cut back by 1 base and J by 8 bases. The CDR3: CASSLDHAYRGDSPLHF. As DNA, the CDR3 is TGTGCCAGCAGCTTAGATCACGCGTACAGGGGGGATTCACCCCTCCACTTT.

The V and J genes are TRBV9 and TRBJ2-7; the D is unclear. This CDR3 spans 14 amino acids. Germline lookup yields CDR1 SGDLS and CDR2 YYNGEE. Trimming stripped 0 bases from V and 7 bases from J, with 14 bases between. The CDR3 reads CASSVGDTRGEQYF. For the CDR3, the DNA is TGTGCCAGCAGCGTAGGCGATACCCGTGGAGAGCAGTACTTC.

This chain joins TRBV6-1 and TRBJ1-4; no firm D call. V was shortened by 2 bases and J by 5 bases, with 6 bases between the two germline ends. The germline V gene has CDR1 MNHNS and CDR2 SASEGT. The length of the CDR3 is 13 residues. The CDR3 DNA sequence: TGTGCCAGCAGTGAACGGGAAAATGAAAAACTGTTTTTT. As protein: CASSERENEKLFF.

This chain uses TRBV5-4 with TRBJ2-2; 7 bases are shared with TRBD1. The length of the CDR3 is 16 residues. Germline V CDR1 and CDR2: SGHNT, YYREEE (reference sequence). V was pared by 3 bases and J by 1 base, with 6 bases of the junction left unmatched. The CDR3 DNA reads as TGTGCCAGCAGCTCGGCTGGGACAGTGAACACCGGGGAGCTGTTTTTT. Amino acid sequence: CASSSAGTVNTGELFF.

This clone was seen just once. The rearrangement uses TRBV28 and TRBJ1-4, with 7 bases identical to TRBD1. CDR1 MDHEN and CDR2 SYDVKM come from the germline V gene. The CDR3 runs 15 residues. The V and J ends lost 5 bases and 7 bases, in that order; junction bases with no gene match: 10. The CDR3 nucleotides read TGTGCCAGCAGTAGGGGAGGGGGCGCGGTTGAAAAACTGTTTTTT. Translating gives CASSRGGGAVEKLFF.

The chain combines TRBV6-1 with TRBJ1-5; 9 bases map to TRBD1. Trimming at V came to 4 bases and at J to 4 bases, leaving 8 bases not matched to a gene. The CDR3 is 16 residues long. From germline, CDR1 is MNHNS and CDR2 SASEGT. CDR3 sequence: CASSGGGDRVNQPQHF. CDR3 DNA: TGTGCCAGCAGTGGGGGTGGGGACAGGGTTAATCAGCCCCAGCATTTT.

This chain connects TRBV9 to TRBJ2-1, with D maybe TRBD2 (6 bases). V lost 2 bases and J lost 4, with 16 bases in between. From germline, CDR1 is SGDLS and CDR2 YYNGEE. The length of the CDR3 is 16 residues. CDR3 DNA sequence: TGTGCCAGCAGCGTCGGTACGGGAGAGGAGTACAATGAGCAGTTCTTC. Its translation: CASSVGTGEEYNEQFF. The full variable domain, rest sourced from reference TRBV9 and TRBJ2-1, is DSGVTQTPKHLITATGQRVTLRCSPRSGDLSVYWYQQSLDQGLQFLIQYYNGEERAKGNILERFSAQQFPDLHSELNLSSLELGDSALYFCASSVGTGEEYNEQFFGPGTRLTVL.

V and J are TRBV6-5 and TRBJ1-4; D unresolved. The CDR3 spans 15 residues. From germline, CDR1 is MNHEY and CDR2 SVGAGI. V was clipped by 0 bases and J by 8 bases, with 13 bases between them. For the CDR3, the DNA is TGTGCCAGCAGTTACTCAAACCCCGACCGGGAAAAACTGTTTTTT. It specifies CASSYSNPDREKLFF.

The genes are TRBV29-1 and TRBJ2-7; D not certain. The CDR3 totals 12 residues. V lost 4 bases and J lost 3, with 10 bases in between. Germline-derived CDR1 and CDR2 are SQVTM and ANQGSEA. CDR3 in DNA: TGCAGCGTTGGTAGCACCAACTACGAGCAGTACTTC. Amino acids: CSVGSTNYEQYF.

The chain joins TRBV3-1 (or the pseudogene TRBV3-2) to TRBJ1-1; possible D gene TRBD1, 5 bases. The CDR3 consists of 15 residues. The germline V and J ends were trimmed by 4 bases and 6 bases, with 18 bases remaining between them. Germline assignment: CDR1 LGHDT and CDR2 YNNKEL (reference sequence). CDR3 amino acids: CASSPLGDMVAEAFF. The CDR3 bases are TGTGCCAGCAGCCCCTTAGGGGATATGGTCGCTGAAGCTTTCTTT.

The chain is built from TRBV5-1 and TRBJ2-6; D gene unclear. V was shortened by 1 base and J by 0 bases, with 5 bases between the two germline ends. Germline CDR1 reads SGHRS; CDR2 reads YFSETQ. The CDR3 extends over 15 amino acids. The CDR3 region has the DNA TGCGCCAGCAGCTTGCTAACCTCTGGGGCCAACGTCCTGACTTTC. Protein: CASSLLTSGANVLTF.

This clone came up once. The chain has TRBV5-6 and TRBJ1-5; no clear D gene. CDR3 size: 14 residues. Germline V gene sequence: CDR1 SGHDT, CDR2 YYEEEE. Trimming shortened V by 4 bases and J by 1 base, and 9 bases separated the two germline ends. DNA of the CDR3: TGTGCCAGCAGCGAATATACGAGCAATCAGCCCCAGCATTTT. Protein product: CASSEYTSNQPQHF.

The V and J genes are TRBV19 and TRBJ2-7; 10 nucleotides agree with TRBD1. After removal of 5 bases from V and 4 bases from J, the junction contained 5 bases not matched to a gene. CDR1 and CDR2 from the germline V gene are LNHDA and SQIVND (reference sequence). The CDR3 is 14 amino acids. CDR3 region: CASSAGTGVYEQYF. CDR3 nucleotides: TGTGCCAGTAGTGCTGGGACAGGGGTGTACGAGCAGTACTTC. Combining the CDR3 with reference TRBV19 and TRBJ2-7 gives the whole variable domain DGGITQSPKYLFRKEGQNVTLSCEQNLNHDAMYWYRQDPGQGLRLIYYSQIVNDFQKGDIAEGYSVSREKKESFPLTVTSAQKNPTAFYLCASSAGTGVYEQYFGPGTRLTVT.

This clone was seen only once. This chain links TRBV28 with TRBJ2-7; D is perhaps TRBD2 (5 bases). The V end lost 3 bases, the J end lost 4 bases, and 10 bases lay between the germline ends. Germline-derived CDR1 and CDR2 are MDHEN and SYDVKM. This CDR3 is built from 13 residues. The CDR3: CASSLPGFYEQYF. CDR3 coding DNA: TGTGCCAGCAGTTTGCCGGGGTTTTACGAGCAGTACTTC.

This chain joins TRBV6-1 and TRBJ2-5, with a possible D match to TRBD1 (6 bases). The CDR3 is 13 residues long. Between the trimmed V and J ends, which lost 1 base and 7 bases, there was a span of 10 bases. Germline lookup yields CDR1 MNHNS and CDR2 SASEGT. The CDR3 protein is CASSEEVGATQYF. The CDR3 bases are TGTGCCAGCAGTGAAGAGGTGGGGGCGACCCAGTACTTC.

This clone was seen a few times. The genes are TRBV30 and TRBJ2-2, with D possibly TRBD2 on 5 matching bases. The CDR3 spans 15 residues. The germline gives CDR1 GTSNPN, CDR2 SVGIG (reference sequence). Trimming removed 1 base at V and 1 base at J, with 10 bases between. In nucleotides, the CDR3 is TGTGCCTGGAGTGCCCTAGCATTGAACACCGGGGAGCTGTTTTTT. Translation: CAWSALALNTGELFF. The entire variable domain, with the rest obtained from reference TRBV30 and TRBJ2-2, is as follows: SQTIHQWPATLVQPVGSPLSLECTVEGTSNPNLYWYRQAAGRGLQLLFYSVGIGQISSEVPQNLSASRPQDRQFILSSKKLLLSDSGFYLCAWSALALNTGELFFGEGSRLTVL.

The CDR3 spells CASSQDRSQREQYF. CDR3 coding DNA: TGCGCCAGCAGCCAAGATCGGTCTCAAAGGGAGCAGTACTTC. The chain uses TRBV4-1 and TRBJ2-7; D gene ambiguous. Germline values: CDR1 MGHRA, CDR2 YSYEKL. There are 14 residues in the CDR3. The germline V and J ends were trimmed by 0 bases and 7 bases, with 13 bases remaining between them.

This clone was seen more than once but under ten times. The chain couples TRBV14 to TRBJ2-3; D is possibly TRBD1 or TRBD2 (5 bases each). The CDR3 runs to 12 residues. V lost 4 bases to trimming and J lost 7 bases, with 9 bases between them. Germline assignment: CDR1 SGHDN and CDR2 FVKESK. This CDR3 reads CASSPGPNTQYF. The DNA for the CDR3 is TGTGCCAGCAGCCCGGGACCGAATACGCAGTATTTT. The whole variable domain, filled in from reference TRBV14 and TRBJ2-3, reads EAGVTQFPSHSVIEKGQTVTLRCDPISGHDNLYWYRRVMGKEIKFLLHFVKESKQDESGMPNNRFLAERTGGTYSTLKVQPAELEDSGVYFCASSPGPNTQYFGPGTRLTVL.

The V gene is TRBV7-9, the J gene TRBJ2-1; perhaps TRBD1 as D (5 bases). CDR1 and CDR2 from the germline V gene are SEHNR and FQNEAQ (reference sequence). Trimming stripped 8 bases from V and 8 bases from J, with 25 bases between. This CDR3 comprises 16 residues. The CDR3 region is CASRQPRVGRFDEQFF. In DNA, the CDR3 is TGTGCCAGCCGGCAGCCCAGGGTTGGAAGATTCGATGAGCAGTTCTTC.

The gene calls are TRBV5-8 and TRBJ1-1; D call uncertain. This CDR3 is 11 amino acids long. V lost 4 bases and J lost 7, with 8 bases in between. CDR1 SGHTS and CDR2 YDEGEE come from the germline V gene. CDR3 DNA sequence: TGTGCCAGCAGCCTGGCCGGTGAAGCTTTCTTT. This encodes CASSLAGEAFF.